This T cell receptor (beta chain) was captured by sequencing in a study of cytomegalovirus exposure and HLA in healthy donors (TCRdb year 2017). As for the study more broadly: According to an earlier analysis of several hundred of the donors, 150 million to 200 million T cells yielded roughly 110 million unique TCR beta sequences and around 300 Gb of sequence data. High-throughput TCR immunosequencing, statistical association of individual TCRs with disease status, and machine learning were combined to predict cytomegalovirus infection status. Across about 380 genotyped donors of the cohort, an average of roughly 250,000 unique TCR beta nucleotide sequences per donor were sequenced, and roughly 18% of those sequences were non-productive. Typing coverage varied by locus: about 629-630 donors for A, B, C, DRB1 and DQB1; 522 for DQA1; some 610 for DPA1; around 450 for DPB1. Because of strong linkage in the cohort, five DR-DQ haplotypes were treated as single units for association and clustering. Every discovery cohort repertoire had been produced on one sequencing platform. Besides the first cohort of around 700 subjects, a separate validation cohort made up of over a hundred different subjects was used. To study patterns of TCR occurrence, a later analysis re-analyzed previously published TCR beta repertoires from several hundred donors and added high-resolution HLA genotyping. An early release covering approximately 600 HLA-typed donors comprised around 300 gigabases of sequencing data and around 85 million unique TCR sequences. Alongside the repertoire data, information on donor age, sex, ethnicity and CMV serostatus was compiled. Rather than drawing on any new phenotypic data, the later analysis identified candidate immune exposures from TCR beta sequences and the way those sequences occurred across donors. Among the roughly 390 genotyped donors, approximately 82% belonged to the genetic ancestry cluster associated with self-reported Caucasian donors. The study aimed to test whether cataloging public T cell receptors could reveal signatures of past pathogen exposure. An earlier analysis of several hundred of the donors applied high-throughput TCR beta sequencing to assess whether each TCR beta V gene segment acted as functional or pseudogenic. A later genetic analysis took genome-wide SNP genotypes for about 55% of the roughly 700 donors and used that subset as a discovery cohort. Class I and class II HLA loci were covered by the typing at four-digit resolution. The study profiled the T cell repertoires of 666 subjects by immunosequencing and related them to cytomegalovirus serostatus. Study-wide conclusions, independent of this receptor: A further reported finding was that TCR beta sequences accurately predicted the HLA-A and HLA-B alleles for most subjects in the first cohort. Only TCR beta chains were sequenced in this cohort, and the absence of alpha or paired-chain data limited detectable features. The study gave a list of 150 to 200 TCR beta chains associated with cytomegalovirus. Most TCR sequences were observed very rarely across donors, whereas some public TCRs were present in many individuals. A later analysis reported that several top co-occurrence clusters appeared linked to parvovirus B19, influenza, CMV and Epstein-Barr virus. Compared with the approximately 670-donor mean, donors in an Asian-associated ancestry cluster had fewer N-insertions in productive TCRs, according to a later genetic analysis. In both the original and validation cohorts, the classifier was reported to diagnose cytomegalovirus status with high specificity and sensitivity. When HLA alleles, especially DR and DQ, strongly co-occurred, TCR associations were difficult to assign to individual alleles. A few of the identified cytomegalovirus-associated TCR beta chains were confirmed in vitro to be specific for cytomegalovirus antigens. In an earlier analysis of more than 500 of the donors, most TCR beta V segments appeared in productive rearrangements about 87% or about 30% of the time, broadly matching IMGT annotations. The authors suggested that the approach could potentially be extended to other disease states and immunological phenotypes. Correlated functional status among segregating V segments might reflect linkage disequilibrium, but an unknown experimental factor could not be ruled out. In a later analysis, 16,951 TCR beta sequences were associated with specific HLA alleles at a false discovery rate of 0.05. The 87-base-pair reads could not distinguish some IMGT-functional V segments, including TRBV6-2 and TRBV6-3, so those segments were excluded. The sequencing pipeline was judged likely to have produced a cluster of highly shared sequence variants as a technical artifact. Immune exposure information for the cohort was limited to CMV serostatus. Because counts were too low, more than 15 rarely observed V segments, including chromosome 9 orphons, were left out of the earlier analysis of a few hundred of the donors. A later analysis found that TCR association rates varied across HLA loci, with DRB1 alleles showing the most associated TCRs and HLA-C alleles the fewest. A later analysis found that most CMV-associated TCR beta chains appeared HLA-restricted, with HLA associations seemingly driven largely by CMV exposure. Compared with equally common non-associated chains, HLA-associated TCR beta chains in a later analysis were more clonally expanded and had lower generation probabilities. Because HLA typing was missing for some donors at each locus, association tests included only the typed subset. The presence/absence analyses assumed that sequencing depth was roughly uniform across donors, and that assumption may not be true. V-gene and J-gene trimming of TCR beta chains was associated with a missense DCLRE1C variant in a later genetic analysis, and the association was replicated in an independent cohort.

Its CDR3 holds 15 amino acids, cysteine through phenylalanine. CDR3 DNA only is kept here, 45 bases in frame from base 1. Ends trimmed: V by 3 bases, J by 4 bases; bases unmatched to a gene: 7. CDR1 and CDR2 (SGHTS, YDEGEE) derive from the germline V gene. To note about this clone: It lacks a known antigen. Per-base qualities were not stored, and no clone one base away is much larger.

The cohort comprised 550 to 700 healthy bone marrow donors. At the time of sampling, all cohort members were nominally healthy, though unrecorded immune exposures were likely present. The donor tested CMV seropositive and was one of the 289 seropositive cohort members. A peripheral blood sample was provided by each donor, and peripheral blood mononuclear cells were used for TCR beta sequencing. The Qiagen DNeasy Blood Extraction Kit was used to extract genomic DNA from the blood cell samples. Libraries came from the immunoSEQ multiplex PCR assay. For the multiplex PCR, a mixture combining 60 forward primers for TCR Vbeta segments and 13 reverse primers for TCR Jbeta segments was used. The CDR3 region of rearranged TCR beta genes was amplified from genomic DNA with a multiplex PCR assay. The amplified TCR beta libraries were sequenced on the Illumina HiSeq System as 87-base-pair reads. Per the source publication's procedure: Across the roughly 670 repertoires, a later analysis counted 60 million to 90 million unique TCR beta chains, some 11 million of which were shared by at least two donors. To remove PCR and sequencing errors, raw reads were error-corrected and collapsed into unique sequences using a nearest-neighbor algorithm that merged closely related sequences. V, D and J gene segments were assigned by aligning CDR3 sequences to IMGT reference sequences. Each retained sequence needed at least a six-nucleotide match to both a V gene segment and a J gene segment. A rearrangement counted as productive if the CDR3 had no stop codons and remained in frame with V and J, and every other rearrangement counted as non-productive. CDR3 was defined according to IMGT convention as the region running from the second conserved V-encoded cysteine to the conserved J-encoded phenylalanine. Sequences without an unambiguous match to a single V gene segment were excluded from the earlier analysis of approximately 560 of the donors. In an earlier analysis of roughly 500 of the donors, V segments were called functional above 56.7% productive rearrangements and were called segregating when the between-donor standard deviation exceeded 5%. A statistical classification framework was developed to diagnose cytomegalovirus status using the catalog of TCR beta chain sequences. In a later analysis, V and J genes were assigned by comparing TCR nucleotide sequences against IMGT/GENE-DB human TR gene sequences. The TCRdist pipeline was used in a later analysis to assign CDR3 sequences and most-parsimonious VDJ recombination scenarios. In a later analysis, each TCR beta chain was defined by its CDR3 amino acid sequence together with its V-gene family, and reads without a unique V-gene family were excluded. As a way to deal with suspected cross-contamination and a sequencing artifact, a later analysis dropped over 550 nucleotide sequences that were highly shared and had low generation probability. In a later analysis, a clonal expansion index was calculated for each public chain from normalized within-repertoire ranks of inferred template counts. In a later analysis, generation probabilities were computed using a VDJ recombination model fitted to out-of-frame rearrangements, and the results were checked against IGoR. A later analysis scored TCR-TCR, TCR-HLA and TCR-CMV co-occurrence with hypergeometric tests, applying a repertoire-size bias correction to TCR pairs. In a later analysis, false discovery rates were estimated by permuting HLA or CMV assignments 20 times. In a later analysis, co-occurring TCRs were grouped using DBSCAN, with TCRdist sequence similarity added in when clustering inside HLA-allele-positive subsets. Repertoires with fewer than 30,000 or more than 120,000 public chains were left out of co-occurrence clustering, as were a handful of repertoires with anomalous nucleotide sharing. What TCRdb holds here is the immuneACCESS table cut down to in-frame rearrangements. Part of the clones is not present; checked against another copy, under half of the missing clones reflect an unresolved V gene, and the others are unexplained. D and trimming come from the DNA, and the V and J calls and clone size come from that table. For this sample the table gives more than 110,000 clones, of which less than 80% were detected only once. The top ten clones comprise just over 8.5% of the sample.

The sequencing sample was made of PBMCs. The rearranged segments are TRBV5-8 and TRBJ2-1, and TRBD1 matches 7 of the central bases. This receptor was obtained from a woman in her 50s in good health and CMV-seropositive. In nucleotide form, the sequence is TGTGCCAGCAGCTCTTTCGGGGACAGTTACAATGAGCAGTTCTTC. Its product reads: CASSSFGDSYNEQFF.